Below are 30 T cell receptor beta chains sequenced from a single sample in a study of T cells in Graves' hyperthyroidism and ophthalmopathy. Using RNA transcripts as the source, TCR beta CDR3 regions were amplified. The TCR CDR3 was amplified in a first-round RT-PCR using the HTBI primer set. TCRdb ran MiXCR on the multiplex PCR reads and lists one entry per CDR3 protein. The table shows 800,000 or so distinct CDR3 sequences, with about two fifths occurring only once. Sequencing input: blood. The receptor set was obtained from a man aged 18 to 30 with Graves' hyperthyroidism.

Points on this clonotype: An end of the junction does not agree with germline; a read error may underlie this. V is TRBV4-1 and J is TRBJ2-7, with D perhaps TRBD2 (5 bases). The CDR3 runs to 15 residues. From germline, CDR1 is MGHRA and CDR2 YSYEKL. As DNA, the CDR3 is TGCGCTAGCAGCCCCACTCCCGGGAACTCCTACGAGCAGTACTTC. Protein: CASSPTPGNSYEQYF.

This chain links TRBV12-3 or TRBV12-4 with TRBJ2-5; D gene unclear. This CDR3 spans 14 amino acids. V lost 1 base and J lost 1, with 7 bases in between. CDR3 region: CASSLEDIQETQYF. The CDR3 nucleotides read TGTGCCAGCAGTTTAGAGGATATCCAAGAGACCCAGTACTTC.

The chain combines TRBV10-3 with TRBJ1-2, with D hard to call. The germline CDR1 and CDR2 sequences are ENHRY and SYGVKD. Deletions cut 9 bases from V and 5 bases from J, with 16 bases between. CDR3 length: 13 amino acids. CDR3 protein: CAIDGRFGYGYTF. The CDR3 DNA reads as TGTGCCATTGACGGCCGTTTTGGGTATGGCTACACCTTC.

This rearrangement joins TRBV7-3 to TRBJ1-3, with D uncertain. The CDR3 spans 14 residues. CDR1 is SGHTA, CDR2 FQGTGA, per germline. The V end lost 5 bases, the J end lost 3 bases, and 11 bases lay between the germline ends. The CDR3 protein is CASSDTGYGNTIYF. The CDR3 bases are TGTGCCAGCAGCGATACGGGATATGGAAACACCATATATTTT.

V gene TRBV7-9 combines with J gene TRBJ1-1; weak D call: TRBD1 (5 bases). Trimming removed 5 bases at V and 11 bases at J, with 18 bases between. This CDR3 has 13 residues. Germline assignment: CDR1 SEHNR and CDR2 FQNEAQ (reference sequence). The CDR3 DNA reads as TGTGCCAGCAGCGCGGGGCCCTTGGAGGGGGCTTTCTTT. Its protein product is CASSAGPLEGAFF.

In its sample, this clonotype was seen a few times. The chain has TRBV12-3 or TRBV12-4 and TRBJ1-1; D perhaps matches TRBD1 (5 bases). This CDR3 spans 15 amino acids. Deletions cut 4 bases from V and 2 bases from J, with 14 bases between. Here the CDR3 DNA reads TGTGCCAGCAGTTCCCTTGACAGATTAAACACTGAAGCTTTCTTT. As protein: CASSSLDRLNTEAFF.

Ten or more counts support this clonotype. The V call is TRBV9, the J call TRBJ2-2; 12 bases map to TRBD2. V dropped 0 bases and J dropped 11; count of bases not matched to a gene: 2. Germline V gives CDR1 SGDLS, CDR2 YYNGEE. The CDR3 extends over 14 amino acids. As DNA, the CDR3 is TGTGCCAGCAGCGTAGCACTAGCGGGGGGCGAGCTGTTTTTT. Translated: CASSVALAGGELFF.

This chain connects TRBV11-2 to TRBJ2-7, with 7 bases that match TRBD2. The CDR3 has 17 amino acids. Germline V gene sequence: CDR1 SGHAT, CDR2 FQNNGV. Germline trimming cut 4 bases from V and 2 bases from J; bases unmatched to any gene: 14. The CDR3 DNA reads as TGTGCCAGCAGCTGGGCAGGCGGGAGAACTAACCCCTACGAGCAGTACTTC. Translation gives CASSWAGGRTNPYEQYF.

This clonotype was counted at least ten times. The chain joins TRBV7-9 to TRBJ2-7; the match to TRBD2 covers 11 bases. This CDR3 comprises 13 residues. Trimming removed 8 bases from V and 4 bases from J; junction bases left unmatched: 4. Germline V CDR1 and CDR2: SEHNR, FQNEAQ (reference sequence). CDR3 sequence reads: CASQLAGVYEQYF. The CDR3 coding sequence is TGTGCCAGCCAACTAGCGGGGGTGTACGAGCAGTACTTC.

The rearrangement links TRBV19 to TRBJ2-7, with 7 bases aligning to TRBD2. The germline V gene has CDR1 LNHDA and CDR2 SQIVND (reference sequence). This CDR3 is 13 amino acids long. Trimming at V came to 5 bases and at J to 7 bases, leaving 8 bases not matched to a gene. CDR3 nucleotide sequence: TGTGCCAGTAGTTCAGGACTAGGAGGTGAGCAGTACTTC. It specifies CASSSGLGGEQYF.

The CDR3 sequence: CASSSFRRTEAFF. CDR3 nucleotide sequence: TGTGCCAGCAGTTCTTTCAGGCGGACTGAAGCTTTCTTT. The chain has TRBV28 and TRBJ1-1; no reliable D call. V was pared by 4 bases and J by 5 bases, with 11 bases between. This CDR3 has 13 amino acids. Germline CDR1 MDHEN, CDR2 SYDVKM.

The chain combines TRBV2 with TRBJ1-5; possibly TRBD1 for D (5 bases). Germline CDR1 and CDR2: SNHLY and FYNNEI. The CDR3 extends over 14 amino acids. Trimming took off 6 bases at V and 3 bases at J, with 12 bases between the two ends. The DNA of the CDR3 is TGTGCCAGCAGGAGACAGCGAATCAATCAGCCCCAGCATTTT. This gives the protein CASRRQRINQPQHF.

This clonotype was counted ten times or more. The gene calls are TRBV7-2 and TRBJ2-2; D remains ambiguous. Looked up from germline, CDR1 is SGHTA and CDR2 is FQGNSA. Deletions cut 5 bases from V and 7 bases from J, with 5 bases between. The CDR3 has 11 amino acids. CDR3 DNA: TGTGCCAGCAGCACAGACGGGGAGCTGTTTTTT. Protein sequence: CASSTDGELFF.

The chain employs TRBV7-9 and TRBJ1-1, with TRBD1 matching over 7 bases. This CDR3 region has 10 residues. Germline loops: CDR1 SEHNR, CDR2 FQNEAQ (reference sequence). The V and J ends lost 5 bases and 11 bases, in that order; junction bases with no gene match: 2. The CDR3 nucleotides are TGTGCCAGCAGCCTCAGGGGGGCTTTCTTT. Protein product: CASSLRGAFF. The entire variable domain, with the rest obtained from reference TRBV7-9 and TRBJ1-1, is as follows: DTGVSQNPRHKITKRGQNVTFRCDPISEHNRLYWYRQTLGQGPEFLTYFQNEAQLEKSRLLSDRFSAERPKGSFSTLEIQRTEQGDSAMYLCASSLRGAFFGQGTRLTVV.

This clonotype was observed at least ten times. This sequence joins TRBV2 and TRBJ1-5, with D tentatively TRBD1 (5 bases). CDR3 length: 15 residues. The V gene lost 5 bases and the J gene lost 1 base, with 12 bases spanning the gap. Germline V gene lookup returns CDR1 SNHLY and CDR2 FYNNEI. CDR3 amino acids: CASSPSRDSNQPQHF. The CDR3 nucleotides are TGTGCCAGCAGTCCCTCCCGGGACAGCAATCAGCCCCAGCATTTT.

The V call is TRBV2, the J call TRBJ1-5; D gene ambiguous. The CDR3 is made up of 12 amino acids. CDR1 is SNHLY and CDR2 is FYNNEI in the germline V gene. V was cut by 8 bases and J by 9 bases, with 14 bases left in between. The DNA of the CDR3 is TGTGCCAGCGGGCGACTCCTGTGGCCCCAGCATTTT. The encoded protein is CASGRLLWPQHF.

The chain recombines TRBV9 with TRBJ1-5; TRBD1 matches at 7 bases. The junction had 9 bases not matched to a gene; V was cut back by 5 bases and J by 4 bases. CDR3 size: 15 residues. Per germline, CDR1 SGDLS and CDR2 YYNGEE. Written as DNA, the CDR3 is TGTGCCAGCAGTTCACAGGGGACGGAAAATCAGCCCCAGCATTTT. Residues: CASSSQGTENQPQHF.

In its sample, this clonotype was seen a few times. The chain links TRBV4-1 to TRBJ1-1; D uncertain. The CDR3 extends over 11 amino acids. With 2 bases removed from V and 11 bases from J, the gap between germline ends came to 9 bases. Germline lookup yields CDR1 MGHRA and CDR2 YSYEKL. The CDR3 is CASSQLGEAFF. The CDR3 coding sequence is TGCGCCAGCAGCCAACTGGGTGAGGCTTTCTTT.

This clonotype has ten or more counts. This chain joins TRBV15 and TRBJ1-5; D unclear. The germline CDR1 and CDR2 sequences are LNHNV and YYDKDF (reference sequence). The CDR3 contains 13 residues. With 0 bases removed from V and 9 bases from J, the gap between germline ends came to 9 bases. The CDR3 DNA reads TGTGCCACCAGCAGAGATCAAGGATTGCCCCAGCATTTT. This gives the protein CATSRDQGLPQHF.

The sample holds a few counts of this clonotype. The rearrangement links TRBV7-8 to TRBJ2-2; no clear D gene. The V gene lost 6 bases and the J gene lost 3 bases, with 14 bases spanning the gap. The CDR3 is 15 amino acids. The germline V gene encodes CDR1 SGHVS and CDR2 FQNEAQ. The CDR3 protein is CASSLLGSYTGELFF. The CDR3 DNA sequence: TGTGCCAGCAGTCTACTCGGGTCCTACACCGGGGAGCTGTTTTTT. The full variable domain, in which reference TRBV7-8 and TRBJ2-2 provide the parts outside the CDR3, is GAGVSQSPRYKVAKRGQDVALRCDPISGHVSLFWYQQALGQGPEFLTYFQNEAQLDKSGLPSDRFFAERPEGSVSTLKIQRTQQEDSAVYLCASSLLGSYTGELFFGEGSRLTVL.

The table lists this clonotype with many counts. DNA for the CDR3: TGCGCCAGCACCCAGGACACAATCCCCTACGAGCAGTACTTC. It encodes CASTQDTIPYEQYF. The chain is built from TRBV5-1 and TRBJ2-7; a possible D gene is TRBD1 (5 bases). Deletions cut 6 bases from V and 2 bases from J, with 15 bases between. CDR1 is SGHRS and CDR2 is YFSETQ in the germline V gene. CDR3 length: 14 amino acids.

The table lists this clonotype with many counts. The chain carries TRBV10-3 and TRBJ1-1; 8 positions agree with TRBD1. With 4 bases clipped from V and 2 bases from J, the junction kept 6 bases outside the gene matches. The CDR3 loop spans 15 amino acids. Looked up from germline, CDR1 is ENHRY and CDR2 is SYGVKD. Written as DNA, the CDR3 is TGTGCCATCAGTGTAGGAGACAGGGGAAACACTGAAGCTTTCTTT. Residues: CAISVGDRGNTEAFF.

V and J are TRBV20-1 and TRBJ2-5, with 12 nucleotides matching TRBD2. This CDR3 has 17 amino acids. V dropped 4 bases and J dropped 5; count of bases not matched to a gene: 14. Germline lookup yields CDR1 DFQATT and CDR2 SNEGSKA (reference sequence). CDR3 bases: TGCAGTGCTACCTTGGGGGCTAGCGGGAGGGTTGCGGAGACCCAGTACTTC. Its protein is CSATLGASGRVAETQYF.

The CDR3 loop is CASSFSPEPQHF. The CDR3 DNA reads as TGTGCCAGCAGTTTCTCTCCCGAGCCCCAGCATTTT. V and J are TRBV12-3 or TRBV12-4 and TRBJ1-5; the D is unclear. This CDR3 region has 12 residues. V dropped 3 bases and J dropped 8 bases, with 8 bases sitting between them.

This clonotype was counted many times. The chain links TRBV29-1 to TRBJ2-5; D tentatively fits TRBD1 or TRBD2 (5 bases each). In germline, CDR1 is SQVTM, CDR2 ANQGSEA. The CDR3 length is 13 residues. V was pared by 3 bases and J by 5 bases, with 13 bases between. DNA for the CDR3: TGCAGCGTTGAGGGGAGCCCAGGGGAGACCCAGTACTTC. Its translation is CSVEGSPGETQYF.

V is TRBV10-3 and J is TRBJ1-5; 7 bases are shared with TRBD1. CDR1 and CDR2 from the germline V gene are ENHRY and SYGVKD. There are 16 residues in the CDR3. Germline trimming cut 0 bases from V and 0 bases from J; bases unmatched to any gene: 2. CDR3 DNA sequence: TGTGCCATCAGTGAGTCGGGACAGTTTAGCAATCAGCCCCAGCATTTT. As protein: CAISESGQFSNQPQHF.

V and J are TRBV20-1 and TRBJ1-4; TRBD1 agrees at 7 bases. Germline trimming cut 5 bases from V and 7 bases from J; bases unmatched to any gene: 7. Germline CDR1 DFQATT, CDR2 SNEGSKA (reference sequence). There are 13 residues in the CDR3. The CDR3 is CSASDRISEKLFF. The CDR3 DNA follows: TGCAGTGCTTCGGACAGGATTTCTGAAAAACTGTTTTTT.

The V and J genes are TRBV11-2 and TRBJ2-5; possibly TRBD2 for D (5 bases). The germline V gene has CDR1 SGHAT and CDR2 FQNNGV. V lost 2 bases, J lost 2 bases, and 6 bases lay in between. The CDR3 length is 13 residues. CDR3 protein: CASSLWEQETQYF. In DNA, the CDR3 is TGTGCCAGCAGCTTATGGGAGCAAGAGACCCAGTACTTC.

This CDR3 reads CASSLRAGDNSPLHF. The CDR3 DNA reads TGTGCCAGCAGCTTAAGGGCAGGGGATAATTCACCCCTCCACTTT. The chain joins TRBV7-2 to TRBJ1-6; D is perhaps TRBD1 (6 bases). V was pared by 2 bases and J by 5 bases, with 10 bases between. The CDR3 has 15 amino acids. The germline gives CDR1 SGHTA, CDR2 FQGNSA.

The chain combines TRBV20-1 with TRBJ2-5, with 9 nucleotides matching TRBD2. This CDR3 region has 14 residues. The ends lost 4 bases at V and 4 bases at J; junction bases unmatched: 7. The germline CDR1 and CDR2 sequences are DFQATT and SNEGSKA (reference sequence). CDR3 sequence (DNA): TGCAGTGCTAAAGGCGGGGGGGCCGGAGAGACCCAGTACTTC. Amino acid sequence: CSAKGGGAGETQYF.